This paragraph reports one TCR beta chain. The sequencing depth, 1 in 200,000 to 1 in 1 million T cells, was the target. TCRdb's table, derived via immunoSEQ multiplex PCR, lists solely in-frame clones and lacks some. This sample has about 29,000 clones, with roughly 60% found just once. This sample is part of a study of cytotoxic CD8 clonotypes in ibrutinib-treated CLL. The V end lost 5 bases, the J end lost 5 bases, and 13 bases lay between the germline ends. Germline CDR1 is LNHDA and CDR2 is SQIVND (reference sequence). The CDR3 spans 13 residues. This chain uses TRBV19 with TRBJ2-7, with TRBD1 as a possible D gene (5 bases). Sequenced material: PBMCs, taken before ibrutinib treatment. This clonotype was obtained from a human donor with chronic lymphocytic leukemia. The CDR3 region is CASSATASDEQYF. As DNA, the CDR3 is TGTGCCAGTAGTGCGACAGCGTCCGACGAGCAGTACTTC.